This TCR beta chain was found in a study of blood T cell repertoires in COVID-19. As for the study in general: Researchers got acute and convalescent COVID-19 samples from the United States, Italy and Spain. Nucleic acid was either cDNA or gDNA, and it came from T cells, B-cell-depleted T cells, or PBMCs.

Per the germline V gene, CDR1 is SGHNT and CDR2 is YYREEE (reference sequence). The germline V and J ends were trimmed by 2 bases and 7 bases, with 12 bases remaining between them. The CDR3 consists of 13 residues. In the authors' workflow: Amplifying reference gene primers gave estimates of nucleated cell counts. Generated by immunoSEQ multiplex PCR, the TCRdb table keeps only in-frame clones and is missing some. Clone size and V and J calls were adopted from that table, with D and trimming inferred from the DNA. This table holds under 300,000 clones, about four fifths found once. This TCR was sampled from a woman aged 45-65 years who had recovered from COVID-19. Material for sequencing was peripheral blood. The chain joins TRBV5-4 to TRBJ1-2, with D hard to call. The CDR3 protein is CASSLSGNPGYTF. The CDR3 nucleotides are TGTGCCAGCAGCTTATCGGGGAACCCTGGCTACACCTTC.